In its sample, the clone carrying this T cell receptor (beta chain) was seen once. This entry belongs to a study of shared clonotypes between healthy human individuals. J lost 7 bases, V lost 3 bases, and 7 bases had no gene match. The CDR3 loop spans 13 amino acids. CDR1 is GTSNPN, CDR2 SVGIG, per germline (reference sequence). This table comes from immunoSEQ multiplex PCR, and its TCRdb copy is limited to in-frame clones, with some not included. Of roughly 2.2 million clones listed, 80% to 95% were seen once; the top ten hold about 0.41%. Division of CD4+ cells produced a CD45RA+ naive subset and a CD45RA-negative memory subset.

This receptor was obtained from a man between 18 and 29 years old in good health. Some clones in this sample may be carry-over from other donors' samples. V gene TRBV30 combines with J gene TRBJ2-7; 9 bases are a match to TRBD1. The sample taken for sequencing was naive CD4+ T cells from PBMCs. As for subset: CD45RA+ positively selected. CDR3 loop: CAWRGDRATEQYF. For the CDR3, the DNA is TGTGCCTGGAGAGGGGACAGGGCCACTGAGCAGTACTTC.